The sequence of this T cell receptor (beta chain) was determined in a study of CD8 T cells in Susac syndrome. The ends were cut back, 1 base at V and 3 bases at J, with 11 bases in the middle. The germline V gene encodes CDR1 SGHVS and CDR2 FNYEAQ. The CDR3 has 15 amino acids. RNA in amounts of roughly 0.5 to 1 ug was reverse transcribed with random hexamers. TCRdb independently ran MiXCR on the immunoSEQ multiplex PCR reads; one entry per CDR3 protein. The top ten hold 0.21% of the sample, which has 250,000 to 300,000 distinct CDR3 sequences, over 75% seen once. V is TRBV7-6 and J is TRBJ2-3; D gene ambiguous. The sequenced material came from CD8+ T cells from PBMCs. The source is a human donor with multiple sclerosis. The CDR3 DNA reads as TGTGCCAGCAGCTTAGACCCTCCGCCGACAGATACGCAGTATTTT. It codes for CASSLDPPPTDTQYF.